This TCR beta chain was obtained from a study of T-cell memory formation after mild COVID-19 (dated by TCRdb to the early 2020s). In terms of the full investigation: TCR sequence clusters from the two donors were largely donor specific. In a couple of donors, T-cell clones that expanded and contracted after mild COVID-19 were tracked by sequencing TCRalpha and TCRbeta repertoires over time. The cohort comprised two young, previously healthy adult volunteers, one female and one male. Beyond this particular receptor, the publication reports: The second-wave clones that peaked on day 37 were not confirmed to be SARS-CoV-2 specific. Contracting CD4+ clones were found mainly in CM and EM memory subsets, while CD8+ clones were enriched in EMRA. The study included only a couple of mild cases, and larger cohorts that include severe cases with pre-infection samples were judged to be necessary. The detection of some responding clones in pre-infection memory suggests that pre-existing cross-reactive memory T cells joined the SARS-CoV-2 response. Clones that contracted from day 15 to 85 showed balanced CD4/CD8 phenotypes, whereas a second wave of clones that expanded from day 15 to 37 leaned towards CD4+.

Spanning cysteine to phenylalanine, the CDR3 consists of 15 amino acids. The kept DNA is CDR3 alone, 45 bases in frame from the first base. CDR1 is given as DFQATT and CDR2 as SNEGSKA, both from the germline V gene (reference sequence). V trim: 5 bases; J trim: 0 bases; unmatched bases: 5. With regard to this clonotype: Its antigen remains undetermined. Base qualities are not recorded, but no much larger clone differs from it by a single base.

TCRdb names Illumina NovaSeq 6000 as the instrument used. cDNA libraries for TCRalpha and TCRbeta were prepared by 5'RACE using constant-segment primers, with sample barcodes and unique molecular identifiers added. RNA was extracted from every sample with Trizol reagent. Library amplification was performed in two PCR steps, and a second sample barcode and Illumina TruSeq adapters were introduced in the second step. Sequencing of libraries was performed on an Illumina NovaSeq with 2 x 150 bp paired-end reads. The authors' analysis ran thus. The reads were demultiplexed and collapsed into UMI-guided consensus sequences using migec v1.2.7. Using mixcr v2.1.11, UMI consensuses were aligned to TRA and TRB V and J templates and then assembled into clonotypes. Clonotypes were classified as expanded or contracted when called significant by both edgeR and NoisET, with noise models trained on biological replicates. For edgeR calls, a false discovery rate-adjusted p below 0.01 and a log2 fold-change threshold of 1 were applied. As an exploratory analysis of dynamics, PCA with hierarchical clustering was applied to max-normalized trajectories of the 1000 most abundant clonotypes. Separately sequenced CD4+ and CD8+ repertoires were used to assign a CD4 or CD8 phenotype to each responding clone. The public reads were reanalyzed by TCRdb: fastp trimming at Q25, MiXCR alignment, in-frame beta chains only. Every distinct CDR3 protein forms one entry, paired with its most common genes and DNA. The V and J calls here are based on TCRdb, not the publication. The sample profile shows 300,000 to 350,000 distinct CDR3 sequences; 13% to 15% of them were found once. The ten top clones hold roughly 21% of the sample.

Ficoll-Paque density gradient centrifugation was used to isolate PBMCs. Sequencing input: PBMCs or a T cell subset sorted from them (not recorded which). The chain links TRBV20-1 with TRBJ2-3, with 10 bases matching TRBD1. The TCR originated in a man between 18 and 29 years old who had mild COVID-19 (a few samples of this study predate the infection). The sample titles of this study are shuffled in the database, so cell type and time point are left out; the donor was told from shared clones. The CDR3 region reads CSALSDRGSTDTQYF. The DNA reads TGCAGTGCTCTTTCGGACAGGGGGAGCACAGATACGCAGTATTTT.